Listed below are T cell receptor beta chains from one sample, sequenced in a study of vaccination effects on CD4 cells after COVID-19. Antigens for these TCRs are unknown. Using immunoSEQ multiplex PCR, the repertoire was profiled, and TCRdb retains in-frame clones only, with some absent. The sample consists of tens of thousands of clones, 73% of them appearing once. This material consisted of CD4+ T cells from PBMCs cultured with HCoV-229E spike peptides, taken after COVID-19 vaccination. These TCRs come from a human donor who received a COVID-19 vaccine. The CDR3 runs from the conserved cysteine through the conserved F or W. D genes are given only for firm matches. Not every row has a clone size; where given, it reads once, few, many or a size class.

d_gene	v_gene	abundance	j_gene	CDR3aa	CDR3nt
TRBD2	TRBV7-7	.	TRBJ2-3	CASSPKAGANTDTQYF	TGTGCCAGCAGCCCAAAAGCGGGGGCCAACACAGATACGCAGTATTTT
.	TRBV12-3/TRBV12-4	.	TRBJ1-2	CASSFPSFYGYTF	TGTGCCAGCAGTTTTCCCAGTTTCTATGGCTACACCTTC
TRBD1	TRBV9	.	TRBJ2-2	CASSPDRGANTGELFF	TGTGCCAGCAGCCCGGACAGGGGTGCGAACACCGGGGAGCTGTTTTTT
.	TRBV27	few	TRBJ2-3	CASSPQGTDTQYF	TGTGCCAGCAGTCCCCAGGGGACAGATACGCAGTATTTT
.	TRBV12-5	.	TRBJ1-2	CASGSTAIYGYTF	TGTGCTAGTGGTTCGACCGCTATCTATGGCTACACCTTC
.	TRBV24-1	.	TRBJ2-1	CATSDPTASSYNEQFF	TGTGCCACCAGTGATCCGACGGCGAGCTCCTACAATGAGCAGTTCTTC
.	TRBV7-3	.	TRBJ1-1	CASSLYKNTEAFF	TGTGCCAGCAGCTTGTACAAGAACACTGAAGCTTTCTTT
.	TRBV4-3	.	TRBJ1-3	CASSYDSGNTIYF	TGCGCCAGCAGCTACGACTCTGGAAACACCATATATTTT
.	TRBV6-6	few	TRBJ1-6	CASRGGDPGSPLHF	TGTGCCAGCAGGGGAGGAGACCCTGGCTCACCCCTCCACTTT
TRBD1	TRBV6-2/TRBV6-3	few	TRBJ1-3	CASSTLQGWVDTIYF	TGTGCCAGCAGCACCCTACAGGGGTGGGTGGACACCATATATTTT
TRBD1	TRBV5-1	.	TRBJ2-5	CASSSGTAQETQYF	TGCGCCAGCAGCTCCGGGACAGCTCAAGAGACCCAGTACTTC
TRBD2	TRBV7-8	.	TRBJ2-3	CASSLVYWVAGGSSTDTQYF	TGTGCCAGCAGCTTAGTCTATTGGGTAGCGGGGGGATCTAGCACAGATACGCAGTATTTT
.	TRBV6-5	.	TRBJ1-3	CASSYSTQGGNTIYF	TGTGCCAGCAGTTACTCGACGCAAGGCGGAAACACCATATATTTT
TRBD2	TRBV7-3	.	TRBJ2-1	CASSFRTSLDEQFF	TGTGCCAGCAGCTTCCGGACTAGCTTAGATGAGCAGTTCTTC
.	TRBV24-1	.	TRBJ2-1	CATSDRDRYNEQFF	TGTGCCACCAGTGACAGGGACCGATACAATGAGCAGTTCTTC
.	TRBV7-9	once	TRBJ1-1	CASSFVVNTEAFF	TGTGCCAGCAGTTTTGTAGTGAACACTGAAGCTTTCTTT
TRBD2	TRBV5-1	.	TRBJ2-3	CASSLGQGGLDTQYF	TGCGCCAGCAGCTTGGGGCAGGGAGGGTTAGATACGCAGTATTTT
.	TRBV5-1	.	TRBJ1-3	CASSSNYPPIYF	TGCGCCAGCAGCTCTAACTACCCGCCCATATATTTT
.	TRBV5-4	.	TRBJ1-2	CASSLGTTPTGYGYTF	TGTGCCAGCAGCTTAGGGACAACACCAACTGGCTATGGCTACACCTTC
.	TRBV14	.	TRBJ2-3	CASSQVLSTDTQYF	TGTGCCAGCAGCCAAGTCCTTAGCACAGATACGCAGTATTTT
.	TRBV6-2/TRBV6-3	.	TRBJ2-3	CASSYGETDTQYF	TGTGCCAGCAGTTATGGGGAGACAGATACGCAGTATTTT
TRBD1	TRBV10-3	.	TRBJ1-4	CATGQGATNEKLFF	TGTGCCACGGGACAGGGAGCAACTAATGAAAAACTGTTTTTT
TRBD2	TRBV13	.	TRBJ2-1	CASSSASLAGGNNEQFF	TGTGCCAGCAGCTCGGCCTCCTTAGCGGGGGGAAACAATGAGCAGTTCTTC